This paragraph reports one TCR beta chain. Germline V gives CDR1 SGHAT, CDR2 FQNNGV. The V end was cut by 5 bases, the J end by 5 bases, with 7 bases between. The CDR3 totals 12 residues. How the authors handled the data: Reference gene primer amplification yielded estimated nucleated cell counts. TCRdb's table, derived via immunoSEQ multiplex PCR, lists solely in-frame clones and lacks some. The D gene and trimming were derived from the DNA, and the V and J assignments and clone size from that table. The sample shows around 140,000 clones, over 75% of them seen only once. This sample is part of a study of blood T cell repertoires in COVID-19. In the study overall: From the United States, Italy and Spain came samples of acute and convalescent COVID-19.

The sample taken for sequencing was peripheral blood. This sequence originates from a man aged 70-80 years with active COVID-19. The gene calls are TRBV11-2 and TRBJ2-1; D unresolved. The CDR3 here is CASSPANNEQFF. CDR3 coding DNA: TGTGCCAGCAGCCCTGCGAACAATGAGCAGTTCTTC.